The 30 T cell receptor beta chains below were found in one sample sequenced in a study of PD-1 blockade in mismatch repair-deficient tumors. The assay was immunoSEQ multiplex PCR, and TCRdb's table has in-frame clones only and misses some. This repertoire shows under 150,000 clones, around 87% found once; its top ten account for about 13%. Source: peripheral blood, taken 44 weeks after starting pembrolizumab. Receptor source: an adult with mismatch repair-deficient cancer.

The chain carries TRBV21-1 and TRBJ2-7; the listed D gene, TRBD1, was not tested against the DNA. TRBV21-1 is assigned pseudogene status. CDR3 size: 12 residues. This chain's CDR3 is CASSAPQGRQYF. The CDR3, as DNA: TGTGCCAGCAGCGCCCCCCAGGGTAGGCAGTACTTC.

V usage is TRBV27 and J usage is TRBJ2-7; 13 positions match TRBD2. V lost 2 bases and J lost 1; bases outside the gene matches: 2. CDR1 is MNHEY and CDR2 is SMNVEV in the germline V gene (reference sequence). The CDR3 covers 16 residues. The CDR3 DNA reads as TGTGCCAGCAGTTTAGGGACTAGCGGGAATTCCTACGAGCAGTACTTC. Protein: CASSLGTSGNSYEQYF.

The CDR3 is CASSPIRGLTEAFF. In DNA form, the CDR3 reads TGTGCCAGCAGCCCCATCAGGGGGCTCACTGAAGCTTTCTTT. The chain employs TRBV11-2 and TRBJ1-1, with TRBD1 matching over 8 bases. The CDR3 runs to 14 residues. Trimming removed 5 bases from V and 4 bases from J; junction bases left unmatched: 6. Germline CDR1 SGHAT, CDR2 FQNNGV.

The V gene is TRBV6-1, the J gene TRBJ1-5, with D unclear. V lost 3 bases to trimming and J lost 9 bases, with 15 bases between them. The CDR3 is 14 residues long. Germline-derived CDR1 and CDR2 are MNHNS and SASEGT. The CDR3 sequence is CASSENSSYGPQHF. The CDR3 nucleotides are TGTGCCAGCAGTGAGAACAGTTCGTATGGGCCCCAGCATTTT.

This clone was observed a handful of times. The rearrangement joins TRBV6-5 to TRBJ2-2; D remains ambiguous. With 6 bases removed from V and 2 bases from J, the gap between germline ends came to 10 bases. From germline, CDR1 is MNHEY and CDR2 SVGAGI. CDR3 length: 14 residues. CDR3 in DNA: TGTGCCAGCAGCCGAGCTCTTAACACCGGGGAGCTGTTTTTT. Its translation is CASSRALNTGELFF.

The chain recombines TRBV7-3 with TRBJ2-3, with TRBD2 as a possible D gene (6 bases). Trimming left V 2 bases short and J 0 bases short, with 9 bases between. The CDR3 is made up of 15 amino acids. Germline CDR1 SGHTA, CDR2 FQGTGA. The CDR3, as DNA: TGTGCCAGCAGCTTAGGACTACCTAGCACAGATACGCAGTATTTT. Protein: CASSLGLPSTDTQYF.

The chain combines TRBV6-1 with TRBJ1-1, with D unresolved. Germline-derived CDR1 and CDR2 are MNHNS and SASEGT. The CDR3 spans 12 residues. V lost 4 bases and J 7 bases, leaving 10 bases between the germline ends. Here the CDR3 reads CASSGDFGEAFF. The DNA of the CDR3 is TGTGCCAGCAGTGGGGATTTTGGTGAAGCTTTCTTT.

This clone was detected once. The chain combines TRBV11-2 with TRBJ2-1; 10 bases align to TRBD2. Trimming cost V 0 bases and J 10 bases; bases outside gene matches: 6. Germline V gene data show CDR1 as SGHAT and CDR2 as FQNNGV. CDR3 length: 15 amino acids. CDR3 sequence (DNA): TGTGCCAGCAGCTTAGAGGCTAGCGGGAGAAAGGAGCAGTTCTTC. Its translation: CASSLEASGRKEQFF. Full variable domain (missing parts from reference TRBV11-2 and TRBJ2-1): EAGVAQSPRYKIIEKRQSVAFWCNPISGHATLYWYQQILGQGPKLLIQFQNNGVVDDSQLPKDRFSAERLKGVDSTLKIQPAKLEDSAVYLCASSLEASGRKEQFFGPGTRLTVL.

The chain recombines TRBV6-5 with TRBJ2-1, with D possibly called TRBD1 or TRBD2 (5 bases each). Germline CDR1 and CDR2: MNHEY and SVGAGI. V gave up 2 bases and J gave up 0 bases, with 11 bases separating them. The CDR3 runs to 16 residues. The CDR3 reads CASSYKGPRSYNEQFF. The CDR3 bases are TGTGCCAGCAGTTACAAGGGACCTCGCTCCTACAATGAGCAGTTCTTC.

This CDR3 is CASSLGSGRVTGELFF. The DNA of the CDR3 is TGTGCCAGCAGCTTGGGGAGCGGGAGAGTCACCGGGGAGCTGTTTTTT. The J gene is TRBJ2-2, the V gene TRBV5-6; 8 positions agree with TRBD2. Germline V gene data show CDR1 as SGHDT and CDR2 as YYEEEE. Trimming cost V 0 bases and J 4 bases; bases outside gene matches: 5. This CDR3 contains 16 residues.

The rearrangement links TRBV6-1 to TRBJ2-7, with D perhaps given as TRBD1 or TRBD2 (5 bases each). This CDR3 contains 11 residues. Germline CDR1 and CDR2: MNHNS and SASEGT. V was cut by 8 bases and J by 1 base, with 6 bases left in between. The DNA of the CDR3 is TGTGCCAGCGGGGGATCCTACGAGCAGTACTTC. Translated, it gives CASGGSYEQYF.

The sample holds a few counts of this clone. CDR3 in amino acids: CASSYDNYGYTF. Written as DNA, the CDR3 is TGTGCCAGCAGCTATGACAACTATGGCTACACCTTC. The V and J genes are TRBV28 and TRBJ1-2; D is uncertain. V was pared by 6 bases and J by 2 bases, with 7 bases between. The V gene's germline CDR1 is MDHEN and CDR2 SYDVKM. This CDR3 is 12 amino acids long.

The chain recombines TRBV6-6 with TRBJ1-1, with D perhaps TRBD1 (5 bases). Trimming stripped 5 bases from V and 1 base from J, with 11 bases between. Germline assignment: CDR1 MNHNY and CDR2 SVGAGI (reference sequence). The CDR3 length is 14 residues. The CDR3 nucleotides read TGTGCCAGCAGTACCGGGGGGGGGAACACTGAAGCTTTCTTT. Translated: CASSTGGGNTEAFF.

The rearrangement joins TRBV6-4 to TRBJ2-7, with 9 bases aligning to TRBD2. Trimming at V came to 2 bases and at J to 3 bases, leaving 2 bases not matched to a gene. Germline CDR1 is MRHNA and CDR2 is SNTAGT. The CDR3 is 14 amino acids. The CDR3 bases are TGTGCCAGCAGTGACCTTAGCGGGGGCTACGAGCAGTACTTC. It is translated as CASSDLSGGYEQYF.

CDR3 sequence (DNA): TGTGCCAGCAGCCCTTTAGCGGGAGCCTACGAGCAGTACTTC. This sequence encodes CASSPLAGAYEQYF. V gene TRBV11-3 combines with J gene TRBJ2-7; 9 nucleotides agree with TRBD2. Trimming cost V 5 bases and J 2 bases; bases outside gene matches: 4. The CDR3 has 14 amino acids. Germline V lookup: CDR1 SGHNT, CDR2 YENEEA.

This chain connects TRBV5-1 to TRBJ2-5; D is unresolved. Trimming cost V 1 base and J 4 bases, with 8 bases left between them. Germline CDR1 SGHRS, CDR2 YFSETQ. This CDR3 region has 13 residues. Here the CDR3 DNA reads TGCGCCAGCAGCTTGAGGCGAGGAGAGACCCAGTACTTC. Translated, it gives CASSLRRGETQYF. Combining the CDR3 with reference TRBV5-1 and TRBJ2-5 gives the whole variable domain KAGVTQTPRYLIKTRGQQVTLSCSPISGHRSVSWYQQTPGQGLQFLFEYFSETQRNKGNFPGRFSGRQFSNSRSEMNVSTLELGDSALYLCASSLRRGETQYFGPGTRLLVL.

This clone was recorded only once. The DNA for the CDR3 is TGTGCCAGCAGCCTCGGGGATGGCAATCAGCCCCAGCATTTT. Amino acid sequence: CASSLGDGNQPQHF. The J gene is TRBJ1-5, the V gene TRBV9; no definite D call. V lost 4 bases to trimming and J lost 2 bases, with 10 bases between them. The CDR3 sequence is 14 residues long. Germline V gives CDR1 SGDLS, CDR2 YYNGEE.

V and J are TRBV9 and TRBJ2-6, with a weak D call TRBD1 (6 bases). V was trimmed by 4 bases and J by 16 bases, leaving 12 bases between them. This CDR3 spans 11 amino acids. Looked up from germline, CDR1 is SGDLS and CDR2 is YYNGEE. The CDR3 nucleotides read TGTGCCAGCAGCCTCGGACAGTTTCTGACTTTC. Translated: CASSLGQFLTF.

The V call is TRBV11-2, the J call TRBJ1-4; D is uncertain. In germline, CDR1 is SGHAT, CDR2 FQNNGV. This CDR3 region has 15 residues. V was clipped by 5 bases and J by 8 bases, with 18 bases between them. CDR3: CASSPGPYLGEKLFF. CDR3 sequence (DNA): TGTGCCAGCAGCCCTGGACCATACCTCGGGGAAAAACTGTTTTTT.

The chain combines TRBV11-3 with TRBJ1-1; D is ambiguous. The ends were cut back, 0 bases at V and 2 bases at J, with 10 bases in the middle. Germline V CDR1 and CDR2: SGHNT, YENEEA. The CDR3 runs to 15 residues. CDR3 DNA: TGTGCCAGCAGCTTAGATCTAACAGACAACACTGAAGCTTTCTTT. Translated: CASSLDLTDNTEAFF.

Only a few counts were recorded for this clone. The chain combines TRBV6-6 with TRBJ1-2, with a weak D call TRBD1 (5 bases). Germline V lookup: CDR1 MNHNY, CDR2 SVGAGI (reference sequence). The CDR3 length is 16 residues. The V end lost 5 bases, the J end lost 4 bases, and 20 bases lay between the germline ends. The CDR3 region has the DNA TGTGCCAGCAGTCCACCGACCGGGACGGGGATCTATGGCTACACCTTC. Protein sequence: CASSPPTGTGIYGYTF.

In this sample, this clone turned up once. This chain joins TRBV4-1 and TRBJ2-7, with TRBD2 matching over 7 bases. The CDR3 extends over 15 amino acids. V lost 1 base and J lost 2; bases outside the gene matches: 5. CDR1 and CDR2 (germline): MGHRA, YSYEKL. CDR3 sequence (DNA): TGCGCCAGCAGCCAAGGGACCGGGACTACCTACGAGCAGTACTTC. Its translation is CASSQGTGTTYEQYF.

The rearrangement links TRBV5-1 to TRBJ2-7, with D maybe TRBD1 (5 bases). The CDR3 loop spans 13 amino acids. Germline lookup yields CDR1 SGHRS and CDR2 YFSETQ. Trimming removed 2 bases from V and 5 bases from J, with 11 bases in between. CDR3 region: CASSFSLGDEQYF. CDR3 sequence (DNA): TGCGCCAGCAGCTTTTCATTAGGGGACGAGCAGTACTTC.

V and J are TRBV13 and TRBJ1-2; D call uncertain. Trimming left V 2 bases short and J 6 bases short, with 10 bases between. The CDR3 covers 13 residues. The germline gives CDR1 PRHDT, CDR2 FYEKMQ (reference sequence). DNA of the CDR3: TGTGCCAGCAGCTTAAGGACTGTAGATGGCTACACCTTC. Residues: CASSLRTVDGYTF.

This clone has just one count. V usage is TRBV18 and J usage is TRBJ2-1; 12 bases are shared with TRBD2. Per the germline V gene, CDR1 is KGHSH and CDR2 is LQKENI. This CDR3 has 19 residues. The V segment lost 1 base and the J segment 1 base; nucleotides outside the gene matches: 8. Written as DNA, the CDR3 is TGTGCCAGCTCACCACTGGGACTAGCGGGTTACTATTCCTACAATGAGCAGTTCTTC. As protein: CASSPLGLAGYYSYNEQFF. The variable domain in full, with the rest retrieved from reference TRBV18 and TRBJ2-1, is NAGVMQNPRHLVRRRGQEARLRCSPMKGHSHVYWYRQLPEEGLKFMVYLQKENIIDESGMPKERFSAEFPKEGPSILRIQQVVRGDSAAYFCASSPLGLAGYYSYNEQFFGPGTRLTVL.

The chain combines TRBV15 with TRBJ2-5; a weak D match, TRBD2 (5 bases). The CDR3 extends over 13 amino acids. Germline CDR1 LNHNV, CDR2 YYDKDF (reference sequence). Trimming pared 5 bases from V and 2 bases from J, leaving 9 bases between. The CDR3 DNA is TGTGCCACCAGCGGAGCGGTACAAGAGACCCAGTACTTC. This gives the protein CATSGAVQETQYF.

V and J are TRBV27 and TRBJ1-2; weak D call: TRBD1 (5 bases). V lost 4 bases and J lost 0, with 18 bases in between. Germline loops: CDR1 MNHEY, CDR2 SMNVEV (reference sequence). This CDR3 is 17 amino acids long. CDR3 sequence: CASSSLRRDGANYGYTF. CDR3 nucleotide sequence: TGTGCCAGCAGTTCCCTAAGGCGGGACGGAGCTAACTATGGCTACACCTTC.

This clone was seen only once. The V gene is TRBV2, the J gene TRBJ2-7; 8 bases agree with TRBD1. V was pared by 4 bases and J by 7 bases, with 6 bases of the junction left unmatched. Germline CDR1 SNHLY, CDR2 FYNNEI. The CDR3 length is 13 residues. This CDR3 is CASSGTGPSEQYF. The CDR3 coding sequence is TGTGCCAGCAGTGGGACAGGGCCATCAGAGCAGTACTTC. Combining the CDR3 with reference TRBV2 and TRBJ2-7 gives the whole variable domain EPEVTQTPSHQVTQMGQEVILRCVPISNHLYFYWYRQILGQKVEFLVSFYNNEISEKSEIFDDQFSVERPDGSNFTLKIRSTKLEDSAMYFCASSGTGPSEQYFGPGTRLTVT.

J is TRBJ1-3 and V is TRBV19; D is undetermined. The CDR3 runs 14 residues. Trimming cost V 2 bases and J 4 bases, with 9 bases left between them. Germline CDR1 and CDR2: LNHDA and SQIVND (reference sequence). Written as DNA, the CDR3 is TGTGCCAGTAGTATACCCGAGATAGGAAACACCATATATTTT. Amino acid sequence: CASSIPEIGNTIYF.

The genes are TRBV5-1 and TRBJ2-7; D is perhaps TRBD1 (5 bases). The CDR3 extends over 14 amino acids. Germline lookup yields CDR1 SGHRS and CDR2 YFSETQ. The V gene lost 1 base and the J gene lost 5 bases, with 13 bases spanning the gap. CDR3 in amino acids: CASSLYTNRNEQYF. The DNA of the CDR3 is TGCGCCAGCAGCTTGTACACAAACAGGAACGAGCAGTACTTC. Based on the CDR3 plus reference TRBV5-1 and TRBJ2-7, the full variable domain is KAGVTQTPRYLIKTRGQQVTLSCSPISGHRSVSWYQQTPGQGLQFLFEYFSETQRNKGNFPGRFSGRQFSNSRSEMNVSTLELGDSALYLCASSLYTNRNEQYFGPGTRLTVT.